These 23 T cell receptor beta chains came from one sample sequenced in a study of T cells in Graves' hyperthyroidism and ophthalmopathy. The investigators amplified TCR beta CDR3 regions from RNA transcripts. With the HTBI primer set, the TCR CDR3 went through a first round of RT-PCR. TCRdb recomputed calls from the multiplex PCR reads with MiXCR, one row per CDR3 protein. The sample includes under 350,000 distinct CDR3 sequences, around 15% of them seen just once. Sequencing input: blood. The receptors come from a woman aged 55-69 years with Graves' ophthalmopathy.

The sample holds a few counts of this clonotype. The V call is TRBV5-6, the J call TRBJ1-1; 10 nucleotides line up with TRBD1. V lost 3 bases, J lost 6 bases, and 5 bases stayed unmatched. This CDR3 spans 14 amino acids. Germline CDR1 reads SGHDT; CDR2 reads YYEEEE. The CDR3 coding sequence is TGTGCCAGCAGCTGGGGGACAGGGGTACCTGAAGCTTTCTTT. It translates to CASSWGTGVPEAFF.

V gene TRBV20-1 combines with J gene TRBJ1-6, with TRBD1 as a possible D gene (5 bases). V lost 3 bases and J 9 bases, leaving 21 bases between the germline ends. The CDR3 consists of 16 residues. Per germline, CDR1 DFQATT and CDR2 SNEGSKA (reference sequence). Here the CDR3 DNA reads TGCAGTGCTAGTGTGGGGCTGGGGCCCCTAGGTTCACCCCTCCACTTT. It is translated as CSASVGLGPLGSPLHF.

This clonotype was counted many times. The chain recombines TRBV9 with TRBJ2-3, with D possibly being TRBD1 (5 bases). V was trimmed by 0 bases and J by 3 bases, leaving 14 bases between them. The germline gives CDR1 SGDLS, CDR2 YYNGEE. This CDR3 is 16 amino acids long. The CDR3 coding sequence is TGTGCCAGCAGCGTAGCCCCAAGGGGAAGGACAGATACGCAGTATTTT. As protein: CASSVAPRGRTDTQYF.

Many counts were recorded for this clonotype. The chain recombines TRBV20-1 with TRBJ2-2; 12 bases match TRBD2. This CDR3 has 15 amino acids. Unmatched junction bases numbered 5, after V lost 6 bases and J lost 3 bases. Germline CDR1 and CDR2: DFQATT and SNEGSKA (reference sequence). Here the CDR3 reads CSAPLAGGDTGELFF. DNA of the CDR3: TGCAGTGCACCGCTAGCGGGAGGGGACACCGGGGAGCTGTTTTTT.

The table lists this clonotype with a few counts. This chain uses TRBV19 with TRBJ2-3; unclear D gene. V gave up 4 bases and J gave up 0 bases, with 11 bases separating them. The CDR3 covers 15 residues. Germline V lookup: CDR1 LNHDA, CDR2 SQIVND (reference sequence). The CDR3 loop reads CASSTVEASTDTQYF. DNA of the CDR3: TGTGCCAGTAGTACCGTCGAGGCTAGCACAGATACGCAGTATTTT.

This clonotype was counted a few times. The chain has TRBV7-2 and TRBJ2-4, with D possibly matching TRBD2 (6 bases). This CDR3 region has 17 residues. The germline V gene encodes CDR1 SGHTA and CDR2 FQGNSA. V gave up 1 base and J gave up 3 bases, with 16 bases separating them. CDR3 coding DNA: TGTGCCAGCAGCTTAGACTCCCCTAGCGTGGGCAAAAACATTCAGTACTTC. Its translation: CASSLDSPSVGKNIQYF.

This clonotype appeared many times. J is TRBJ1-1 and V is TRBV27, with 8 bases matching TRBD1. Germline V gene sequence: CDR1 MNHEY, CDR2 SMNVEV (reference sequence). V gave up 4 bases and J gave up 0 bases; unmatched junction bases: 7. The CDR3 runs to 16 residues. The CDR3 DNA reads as TGTGCCAGCAGTTCGCAGGGGGCGCGCGTGAACACTGAAGCTTTCTTT. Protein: CASSSQGARVNTEAFF.

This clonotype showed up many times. As DNA, the CDR3 is TGTGCCAGCAGCTTCAGCTACGGGGTCCAAGAGACCCAGTACTTC. Protein product: CASSFSYGVQETQYF. This chain links TRBV7-2 with TRBJ2-5; possibly TRBD2 for D (5 bases). Germline assignment: CDR1 SGHTA and CDR2 FQGNSA. The CDR3 consists of 15 residues. With 3 bases removed from V and 1 base from J, the gap between germline ends came to 12 bases.

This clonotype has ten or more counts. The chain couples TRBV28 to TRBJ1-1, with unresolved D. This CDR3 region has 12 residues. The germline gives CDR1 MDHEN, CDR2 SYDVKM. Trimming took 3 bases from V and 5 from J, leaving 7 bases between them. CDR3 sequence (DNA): TGTGCCAGCAGTTTCTTCGAGACTGAAGCTTTCTTT. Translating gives CASSFFETEAFF.

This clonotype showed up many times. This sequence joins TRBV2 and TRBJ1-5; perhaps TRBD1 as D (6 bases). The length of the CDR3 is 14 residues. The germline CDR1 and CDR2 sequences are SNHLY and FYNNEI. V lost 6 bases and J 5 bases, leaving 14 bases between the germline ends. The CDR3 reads CASRDSQRDQPQHF. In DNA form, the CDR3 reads TGTGCCAGCAGGGACAGCCAGAGGGATCAGCCCCAGCATTTT.

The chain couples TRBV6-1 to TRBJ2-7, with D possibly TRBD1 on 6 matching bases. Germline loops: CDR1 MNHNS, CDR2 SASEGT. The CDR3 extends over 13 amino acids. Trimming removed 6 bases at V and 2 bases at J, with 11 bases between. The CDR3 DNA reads TGTGCCAGCAGACGGGACAATACCTACGAGCAGTACTTC. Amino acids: CASRRDNTYEQYF.

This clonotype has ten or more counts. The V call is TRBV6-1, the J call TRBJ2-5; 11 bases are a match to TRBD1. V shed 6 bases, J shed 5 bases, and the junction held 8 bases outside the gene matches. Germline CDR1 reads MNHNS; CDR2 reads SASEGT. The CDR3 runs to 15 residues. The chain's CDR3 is CASSEGQGVGETQYF. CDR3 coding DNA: TGTGCCAGCAGCGAGGGACAGGGGGTAGGGGAGACCCAGTACTTC.

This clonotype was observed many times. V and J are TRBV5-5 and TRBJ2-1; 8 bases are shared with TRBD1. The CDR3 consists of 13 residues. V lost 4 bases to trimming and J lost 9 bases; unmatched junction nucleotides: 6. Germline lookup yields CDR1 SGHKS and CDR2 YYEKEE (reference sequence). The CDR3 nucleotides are TGTGCCAGCAGCGTGACAGGGGATGGTGAGCAGTTCTTC. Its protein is CASSVTGDGEQFF.

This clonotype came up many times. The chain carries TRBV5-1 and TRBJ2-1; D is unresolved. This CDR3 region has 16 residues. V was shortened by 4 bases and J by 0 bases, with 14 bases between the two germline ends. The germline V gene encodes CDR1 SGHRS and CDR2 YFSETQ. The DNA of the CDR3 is TGCGCCAGCAGCCTACTACCAGCGAACTCCTACAATGAGCAGTTCTTC. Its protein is CASSLLPANSYNEQFF.

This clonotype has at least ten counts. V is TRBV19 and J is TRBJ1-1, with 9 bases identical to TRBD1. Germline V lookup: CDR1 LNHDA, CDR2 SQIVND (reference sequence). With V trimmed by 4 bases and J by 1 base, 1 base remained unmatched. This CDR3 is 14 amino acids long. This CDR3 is CASSRQGGNTEAFF. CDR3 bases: TGTGCCAGTAGTAGACAGGGGGGGAACACTGAAGCTTTCTTT.

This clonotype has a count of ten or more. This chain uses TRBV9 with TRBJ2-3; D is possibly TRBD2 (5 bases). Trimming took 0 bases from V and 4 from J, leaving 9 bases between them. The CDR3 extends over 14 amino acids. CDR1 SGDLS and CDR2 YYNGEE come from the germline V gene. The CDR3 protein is CASSVDVGADTQYF. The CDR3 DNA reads TGTGCCAGCAGCGTAGATGTGGGAGCAGATACGCAGTATTTT. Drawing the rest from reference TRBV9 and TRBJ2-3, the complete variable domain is DSGVTQTPKHLITATGQRVTLRCSPRSGDLSVYWYQQSLDQGLQFLIQYYNGEERAKGNILERFSAQQFPDLHSELNLSSLELGDSALYFCASSVDVGADTQYFGPGTRLTVL.

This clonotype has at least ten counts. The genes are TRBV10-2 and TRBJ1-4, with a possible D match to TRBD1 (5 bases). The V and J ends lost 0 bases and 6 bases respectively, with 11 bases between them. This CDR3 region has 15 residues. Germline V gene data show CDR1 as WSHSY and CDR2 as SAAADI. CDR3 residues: CASSESGGIYEKLFF. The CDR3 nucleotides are TGCGCCAGCAGTGAGTCGGGGGGGATTTATGAAAAACTGTTTTTT.

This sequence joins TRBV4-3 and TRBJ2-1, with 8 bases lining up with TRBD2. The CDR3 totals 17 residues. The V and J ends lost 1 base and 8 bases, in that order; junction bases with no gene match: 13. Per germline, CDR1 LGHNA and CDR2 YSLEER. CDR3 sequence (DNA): TGCGCCAGCAGCCAAGGGGGTATAGCGGGATCTGCGGATGAGCAGTTCTTC. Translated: CASSQGGIAGSADEQFF.

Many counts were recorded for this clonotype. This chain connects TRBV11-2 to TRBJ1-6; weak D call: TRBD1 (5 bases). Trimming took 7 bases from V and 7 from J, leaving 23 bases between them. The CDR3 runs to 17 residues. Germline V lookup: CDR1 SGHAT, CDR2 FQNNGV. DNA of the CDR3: TGTGCCAGCACCGGACTTGGGGGGGGGTCGGGGAATTCACCCCTCCACTTT. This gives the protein CASTGLGGGSGNSPLHF.

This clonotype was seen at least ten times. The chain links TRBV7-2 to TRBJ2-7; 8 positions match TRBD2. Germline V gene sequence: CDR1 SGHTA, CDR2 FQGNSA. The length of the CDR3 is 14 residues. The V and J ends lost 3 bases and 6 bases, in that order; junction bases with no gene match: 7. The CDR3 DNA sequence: TGTGCCAGCAGCTTCTCGGGAGGGCCCTCCGAGCAGTACTTC. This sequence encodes CASSFSGGPSEQYF.

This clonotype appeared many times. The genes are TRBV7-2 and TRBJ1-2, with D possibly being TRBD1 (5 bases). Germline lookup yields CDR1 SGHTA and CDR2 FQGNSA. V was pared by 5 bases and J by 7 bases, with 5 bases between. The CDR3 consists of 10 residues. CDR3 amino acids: CASSRGGYTF. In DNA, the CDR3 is TGTGCCAGCAGCAGGGGTGGCTACACCTTC.

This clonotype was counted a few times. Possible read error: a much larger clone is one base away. The CDR3 spells CASSPGTSWGQETRYF. CDR3 nucleotide sequence: TGTGCCAGCAGCCCCGGGACTAGCTGGGGCCAAGAGACCCGGTACTTC. V is TRBV28 and J is TRBJ2-5; TRBD2 agrees at 9 bases. The CDR3 is 16 amino acids. Looked up from germline, CDR1 is MDHEN and CDR2 is SYDVKM.

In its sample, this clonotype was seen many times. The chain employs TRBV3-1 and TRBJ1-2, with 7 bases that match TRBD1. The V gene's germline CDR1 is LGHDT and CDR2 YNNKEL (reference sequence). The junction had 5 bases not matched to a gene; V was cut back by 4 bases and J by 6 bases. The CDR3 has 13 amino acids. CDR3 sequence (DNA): TGTGCCAGCAGCCGACAGGGAGGGAATGGCTACACCTTC. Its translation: CASSRQGGNGYTF.